These 8 T cell receptor beta chains originate from one sample sequenced in a study of blood T cell repertoires in COVID-19. The table came from immunoSEQ multiplex PCR; TCRdb's copy has only in-frame clones and leaves some out. Of 150,000 to 200,000 clones in the sample, around 80% were seen once. Sequenced material: PBMCs or T cells enriched from blood (not recorded which). These receptors were obtained from a woman aged 50 to 60 with acute COVID-19.

The CDR3 reads CAISEGSSYEQYV. The DNA for the CDR3 is TGTGCCATCAGTGAGGGGAGCTCCTACGAGCAGTACGTC. V gene TRBV10-3 combines with J gene TRBJ2-7, with D tentatively TRBD2 (5 bases). This CDR3 spans 13 amino acids. The germline gives CDR1 ENHRY, CDR2 SYGVKD. The V end was cut by 2 bases, the J end by 0 bases, with 5 bases between.

The rearrangement joins TRBV7-2 to TRBJ1-1, with D perhaps matching TRBD1 (6 bases). Looked up from germline, CDR1 is SGHTA and CDR2 is FQGNSA. The CDR3 sequence is 15 residues long. V lost 5 bases, J lost 5 bases, and 18 bases lay in between. This chain's CDR3 is CASSPRPNQGTEAFF. The CDR3 nucleotides read TGTGCCAGCAGCCCAAGGCCTAACCAGGGGACTGAAGCTTTCTTT. The variable domain in full, with the rest retrieved from reference TRBV7-2 and TRBJ1-1, is GAGVSQSPSNKVTEKGKDVELRCDPISGHTALYWYRQSLGQGLEFLIYFQGNSAPDKSGLPSDRFSAERTGGSVSTLTIQRTQQEDSAVYLCASSPRPNQGTEAFFGQGTRLTVV.

The CDR3 bases are TGCAGCGTCCCCTCCGGGACAGGTACCGGGGAGCTGTTTTTT. Translating it yields CSVPSGTGTGELFF. This rearrangement joins TRBV29-1 to TRBJ2-2, with 8 nucleotides matching TRBD1. The CDR3 runs 14 residues. Per the germline V gene, CDR1 is SQVTM and CDR2 is ANQGSEA. Trimming removed 6 bases from V and 5 bases from J; junction bases left unmatched: 8.

This clone was counted ten times or more. The rearrangement links TRBV9 to TRBJ1-1, with 7 nucleotides matching TRBD1. Per the germline V gene, CDR1 is SGDLS and CDR2 is YYNGEE. Trimming removed 2 bases from V and 5 bases from J; junction bases left unmatched: 6. This CDR3 region has 14 residues. For the CDR3, the DNA is TGTGCCAGCAGCGTCCAACAGGGGAATACTGAAGCTTTCTTT. Translation: CASSVQQGNTEAFF.

The chain is built from TRBV10-3 and TRBJ2-7; D possibly corresponds to TRBD1 (6 bases). The CDR3 sequence is 12 residues long. Trimming pared 5 bases from V and 4 bases from J, leaving 9 bases between. The germline CDR1 and CDR2 sequences are ENHRY and SYGVKD. CDR3 nucleotide sequence: TGTGCCATCAGTCAGGGGCCTTACGAGCAGTACGTC. Translated: CAISQGPYEQYV.

The chain carries TRBV5-8 and TRBJ1-4; 8 positions match TRBD1. Per the germline V gene, CDR1 is SGHTS and CDR2 is YDEGEE. The CDR3 spans 15 residues. V lost 3 bases and J lost 7; bases outside the gene matches: 8. CDR3 sequence reads: CASSWRQGRVEKLFF. CDR3 DNA sequence: TGTGCCAGCAGCTGGCGACAGGGGCGAGTTGAAAAACTGTTTTTT.

V is TRBV6-2 or TRBV6-3 and J is TRBJ2-7, with 8 bases identical to TRBD2. V lost 2 bases and J lost 7; bases outside the gene matches: 4. The germline V gene encodes CDR1 MNHEY and CDR2 SVGEGT. This CDR3 is built from 13 residues. The DNA of the CDR3 is TGTGCCAGCAGTTACAGGGGACTAGGGGAGCAGTACGTC. Protein product: CASSYRGLGEQYV.

This clone was recorded a few times. J is TRBJ1-4 and V is TRBV6-5; 8 nucleotides line up with TRBD1. The CDR3 extends over 16 amino acids. Germline assignment: CDR1 MNHEY and CDR2 SVGAGI. Germline trimming cut 0 bases from V and 11 bases from J; bases unmatched to any gene: 11. The CDR3 sequence: CASSYSFTGGTAKLFF. In DNA form, the CDR3 reads TGTGCCAGCAGTTACTCGTTCACAGGGGGGACTGCGAAACTGTTTTTT.